Reported below is one T cell receptor beta chain. The antigen remains undetermined. This specimen comes from a study of cytomegalovirus exposure and HLA in healthy donors. Study outcomes and limitations: Accounts indicate the classifier identified cytomegalovirus status with strong specificity and sensitivity. Exclusion applied to some V segments, including TRBV6-2 and TRBV6-3, as they were indistinguishable.

The PCR ran on 60 Vbeta and 13 Jbeta primers. Generated by immunoSEQ multiplex PCR, the TCRdb table keeps only in-frame clones and is missing some. The table lists 150,000 to 200,000 clones, over 65% of them singletons. These donors, healthy bone marrow donors, were studied. Despite likely unrecorded immune exposures, the donors were nominally healthy at the time of sampling. Germline assignment: CDR1 GTSNPN and CDR2 SVGIG (reference sequence). The length of the CDR3 is 16 residues. V lost 0 bases to trimming and J lost 2 bases; unmatched junction nucleotides: 7. The genes are TRBV30 and TRBJ1-5; 7 nucleotides align to TRBD1. The source material was PBMCs. The TCR comes from a man between 18 and 35 years old in good health and CMV-seropositive. The CDR3 here is CAWSVRGTVGNQPQHF. CDR3 in DNA: TGTGCCTGGAGTGTTAGAGGGACAGTGGGCAATCAGCCCCAGCATTTT.